This record covers a single T cell receptor beta chain. The antigen it recognizes is unknown. Per-base quality was not reported, and no clone a single base away is much larger than it. To sequence the TCRbeta CDR3 region, genomic DNA was isolated from the sorted cells. The immunoSEQ Assay was used for sequencing of TCRbeta CDR3 regions. Held by TCRdb, this immuneACCESS table contains in-frame sequences only and omits some clones. Under half of the omission traces to an unresolved V gene where checked; the cause of the rest is unknown. This sample has some 57,000 clones in its table, and approximately 92% of those were observed once. The top ten clones comprise approximately 23% of the sample. The data are from a study of OX40 agonist ivuxolimab in advanced cancers. Context from the whole study: The costimulatory receptor OX40 (CD134) was targeted by ivuxolimab, a fully human IgG2 agonistic monoclonal antibody. Intravenous ivuxolimab was administered to patients every 2 weeks at six dose levels: 0.01, 0.1, 0.3, 1.5, 3 and 10 mg/kg. Of the approximately 50 patients in dose escalation, 19 had hepatocellular carcinoma, some 15 had melanoma, 9 had renal cell carcinoma and 9 had head and neck cancer. A male proportion of about 79% and a mean age of around 60 years, ranging from 23 to 79, were recorded for the dose-escalation cohort. Prior anti-PD-1, anti-PD-L1 or anti-CTLA-4 therapy was permitted, and 40% of dose-escalation patients had received checkpoint inhibitors. Partial responses were achieved by three dose-escalation patients, of whom one had hepatocellular carcinoma and two had cutaneous melanoma. The point of sequencing TCRbeta in the periphery was to test whether ivuxolimab changed TCR sequence diversity and drove clonal T-cell expansion. The paper covers the monotherapy dose-escalation part of the phase I ivuxolimab trial, which included N of about 50 patients. What the research found in general, with its limitations: Low levels of normalized T-cell clonal expansion were also seen in some patients who did not respond. Clonal expansion of both CD4+ and CD8+ blood T cells was observed from baseline to week 6 at doses 0.1 to 3.0 mg/kg. After ivuxolimab, more expanded clones were found on average in CD8+ T cells than in CD4+ T cells. Partial responders in the 0.1-3.0 mg/kg groups had among the lowest normalized peripheral clonal expansion, especially among CD8+ T cells. Antigen specificity was not determined for the clonally expanded peripheral T cells.

The trial excluded patients who had a history of autoimmune disease or who were on systemic immunosuppression. Peripheral blood for TCR sequencing was collected from all dose cohorts at baseline, on cycle 4 day 1, and on cycle 7 day 1. The samples were taken from a phase I, first-in-human, multicenter, open-label dose-escalation trial of ivuxolimab. Adults with locally advanced or metastatic melanoma, renal cell carcinoma, hepatocellular carcinoma or head and neck squamous cell carcinoma were enrolled in the trial. Before TCR sequencing, CD4+ and CD8+ T cells were separately sorted from peripheral blood. Trimming takes 3 bases from V and 0 bases from J, and the germline ends sit 9 bases apart. The CDR3 goes from the cysteine to the phenylalanine over 15 residues. Only the CDR3 DNA stays, 45 bases, in frame from base 1. CDR1 and CDR2 are read off the germline V gene (reference sequence) as LNHDA and SQIVND.

The sample was CD4+ or CD8+ T cells sorted from blood, taken in a trial of the OX40 agonist ivuxolimab. This receptor was identified in an adult with an advanced solid tumor such as melanoma, head and neck, liver or kidney cancer. The sequence links TRBV19 to TRBJ1-5; the D gene cannot be named for sure. The DNA sequence follows: TGTGCCAGTAGTATTCGTGGATATAGCAATCAGCCCCAGCATTTT. It translates to CASSIRGYSNQPQHF. Reference TRBV19 and TRBJ1-5 genes cover what lies past the CDR3, so the full variable domain is DGGITQSPKYLFRKEGQNVTLSCEQNLNHDAMYWYRQDPGQGLRLIYYSQIVNDFQKGDIAEGYSVSREKKESFPLTVTSAQKNPTAFYLCASSIRGYSNQPQHFGDGTRLSIL.